A single sample gave rise to the 4 T cell receptor beta chains below, sequenced in a study of CD8+ T cells in alopecia areata. Regarding treatment: oral pan-JAK inhibitor, 5-10 mg twice daily. cDNA serving as the sequencing template came from extracted, reverse transcribed RNA. Sequencing used immunoSEQ multiplex PCR; TCRdb keeps in-frame clones, though not all of them. Altogether a few hundred thousand clones are present, 60% being singletons, with the ten largest covering around 0.92%. Sample: CD4+ T cells sorted from blood, taken around week 52, from a patient treated with tofacitinib. These receptors all come from a human donor with alopecia areata.

The V and J genes are TRBV29-1 and TRBJ2-7; TRBD1 might be the D (5 bases). The CDR3 length is 15 residues. Germline CDR1 is SQVTM and CDR2 is ANQGSEA. Between the trimmed V and J ends, which lost 2 bases and 2 bases, there was a span of 16 bases. The CDR3 loop reads CSVERLGQATYEQYF. The CDR3 DNA is TGCAGCGTTGAAAGATTGGGGCAGGCCACCTACGAGCAGTACTTC.

With respect to this clone: This CDR3 is also generated by other DNA sequences in the sample. The rearrangement uses TRBV2 and TRBJ1-5, with unresolved D. The germline V gene has CDR1 SNHLY and CDR2 FYNNEI. The CDR3 loop spans 12 amino acids. V dropped 3 bases and J dropped 1 base, with 1 base sitting between them. CDR3: CASSDSNQPQHF. The CDR3 nucleotides read TGTGCCAGCAGTGACAGCAATCAGCCCCAGCATTTT.

The rearrangement links TRBV23-1 to TRBJ1-5, with 7 bases fitting TRBD1. TRBV23-1 is given ORF status, its function remaining uncertain. The CDR3 has 18 amino acids. V gave up 4 bases and J gave up 2 bases; unmatched junction bases: 14. The CDR3 spells CASSPIRYRGSRNQPQHF. The CDR3 coding sequence is TGCGCCAGCAGTCCGATTCGGTACAGGGGAAGTCGCAATCAGCCCCAGCATTTT.

This rearrangement joins TRBV9 to TRBJ2-3; D unclear. Germline CDR1 is SGDLS and CDR2 is YYNGEE. Between the trimmed V and J ends, which lost 4 bases and 2 bases, there was a span of 11 bases. The CDR3 runs to 14 residues. CDR3 sequence: CASSPSPLTDTQYF. CDR3 sequence (DNA): TGTGCCAGCAGCCCCTCGCCTCTCACAGATACGCAGTATTTT.